The present entry profiles one TCR beta chain with its context. What it recognizes is unknown. Germline CDR1 reads SGHAT; CDR2 reads FQNNGV. This CDR3 region has 16 residues. J was trimmed by 0 bases and V by 3 bases; bases with no gene match: 5. Measured with immunoSEQ multiplex PCR; TCRdb has only the in-frame clones, and not every one. The table shows fewer than 20,000 clones, with roughly 73% occurring only once. The data are from a study of OX40 agonist ivuxolimab in advanced cancers. In the study overall: Patients received ivuxolimab, an agonistic anti-OX40 (CD134) antibody. Ivuxolimab doses were 0.01, 0.1, 0.3, 1.5, 3 or 10 mg/kg every 2 weeks. Overall study results and limits: CD4+ and CD8+ blood T cells expanded clonally by week 6 at 0.1 to 3.0 mg/kg.

This clonotype originated in an adult with an advanced solid tumor such as melanoma, head and neck, liver or kidney cancer. The chain employs TRBV11-2 and TRBJ1-1; 9 bases agree with TRBD1. The sequenced sample was CD4+ or CD8+ T cells sorted from blood, obtained in a trial of the OX40 agonist ivuxolimab. The CDR3 reads CASSLKGQGMNTEAFF. The CDR3 DNA sequence: TGTGCCAGCAGCTTGAAGGGACAGGGAATGAACACTGAAGCTTTCTTT.